Listed here is a single T cell receptor beta chain. What it binds is unknown. Per sample, the assay covered 90,000 to 100,000 TCR templates. Profiling relied on immunoSEQ multiplex PCR, and the TCRdb table lists in-frame clones only, not all of them. Of some 90,000 clones in the sample, about 87% were seen once. V lost 6 bases, J lost 0 bases, and 12 bases lay in between. The germline gives CDR1 SQVTM, CDR2 ANQGSEA. The length of the CDR3 is 14 residues. This entry belongs to a study of siplizumab effects on memory and regulatory T cells. Study-level findings and limits: The authors could not assign a naive or memory phenotype to roughly 75-96% of proliferating CD4+ or CD8+ clones. Assignment to unstimulated subsets succeeded for only a minor fraction of the alloreactive clones.

The rearrangement uses TRBV29-1 and TRBJ2-1; D is perhaps TRBD2 (5 bases). Sequencing used CD4+ T cells sorted from blood. This sequence was found in a human donor in good health. The CDR3 region is CSVTIGYSYNEQFF. Written as DNA, the CDR3 is TGCAGCGTGACTATAGGGTACTCCTACAATGAGCAGTTCTTC.